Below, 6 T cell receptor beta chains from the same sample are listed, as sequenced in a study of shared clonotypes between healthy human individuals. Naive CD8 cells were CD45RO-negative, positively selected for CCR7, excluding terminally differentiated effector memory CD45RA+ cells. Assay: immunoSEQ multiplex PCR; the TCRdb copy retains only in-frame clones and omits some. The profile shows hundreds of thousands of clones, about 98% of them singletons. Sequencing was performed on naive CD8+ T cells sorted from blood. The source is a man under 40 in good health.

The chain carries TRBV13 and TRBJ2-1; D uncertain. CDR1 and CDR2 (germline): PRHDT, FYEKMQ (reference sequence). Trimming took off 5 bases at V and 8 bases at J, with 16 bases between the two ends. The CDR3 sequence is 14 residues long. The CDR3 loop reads CASSLPKARYEQFF. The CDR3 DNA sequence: TGTGCCAGCAGCCTCCCGAAAGCCAGGTATGAGCAGTTCTTC.

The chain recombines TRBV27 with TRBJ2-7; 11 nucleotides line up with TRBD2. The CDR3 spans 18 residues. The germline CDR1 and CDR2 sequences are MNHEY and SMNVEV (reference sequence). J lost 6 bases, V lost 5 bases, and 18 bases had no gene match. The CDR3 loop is CASSRPGRTSGPWGEQYF. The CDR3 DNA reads TGTGCCAGCAGTCGTCCTGGGAGGACTAGCGGGCCTTGGGGCGAGCAGTACTTC.

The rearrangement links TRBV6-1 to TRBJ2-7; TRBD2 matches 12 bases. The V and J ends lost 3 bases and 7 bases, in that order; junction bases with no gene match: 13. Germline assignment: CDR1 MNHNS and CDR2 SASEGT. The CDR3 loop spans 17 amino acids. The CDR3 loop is CASSDNLPGLAGHEQYF. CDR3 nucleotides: TGTGCCAGCAGTGACAATCTTCCGGGACTAGCGGGTCATGAGCAGTACTTC.

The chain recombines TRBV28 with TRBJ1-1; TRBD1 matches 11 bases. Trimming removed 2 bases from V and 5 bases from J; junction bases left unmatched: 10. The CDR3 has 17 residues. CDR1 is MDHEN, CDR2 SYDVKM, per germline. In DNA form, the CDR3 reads TGTGCCAGCAGTTTAGTTTTGGGACAGGGGGGTGGGACTGAAGCTTTCTTT. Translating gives CASSLVLGQGGGTEAFF.

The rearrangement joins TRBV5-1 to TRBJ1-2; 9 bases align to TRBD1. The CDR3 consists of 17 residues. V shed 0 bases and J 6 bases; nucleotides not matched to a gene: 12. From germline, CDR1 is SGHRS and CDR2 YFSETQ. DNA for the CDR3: TGCGCCAGCAGCTTGGCGGGAGACTACAGGGGGCGCGATGGCTACACCTTC. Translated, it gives CASSLAGDYRGRDGYTF.

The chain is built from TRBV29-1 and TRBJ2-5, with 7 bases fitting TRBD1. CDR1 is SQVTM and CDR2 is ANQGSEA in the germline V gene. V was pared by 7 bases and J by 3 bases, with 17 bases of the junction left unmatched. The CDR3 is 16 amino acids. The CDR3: CSADPEEWTGKETQYF. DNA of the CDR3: TGCAGCGCCGATCCCGAGGAGTGGACAGGAAAAGAGACCCAGTACTTC.